Listed below are T cell receptor beta chains from one sample, sequenced in a study of blood T cell repertoires in COVID-19. The method was immunoSEQ multiplex PCR; TCRdb's version includes in-frame clones alone and lacks a portion of them. The table records approximately 76,000 clones, about 88% of them present only once. The sample consisted of peripheral blood. All receptors come from a human donor in a cohort sampled during active COVID-19. The conserved cysteine and the conserved F or W are not part of the CDR3 here. Each record gives: J gene, D gene, V gene, CDR3 protein. A D gene is named only where the DNA matches it firmly.

TRBJ2-3 . TRBV6-5 ASSYGDTSTDTQY
TRBJ2-7 TRBD2 TRBV4-3 ASSQITSGGYEQY
TRBJ2-2 TRBD1 TRBV4-3 ASSQDIGQGVEELF
TRBJ1-1 . TRBV5-4 ASSPPGRGEAMNTEAF
TRBJ1-2 . TRBV15 ATSRDRVEVWGYT
TRBJ2-3 TRBD2 TRBV15 ATSRGASGSSKDTQY
TRBJ2-7 . TRBV3-1/TRBV3-2 ASSQSGGAHEQY
TRBJ2-5 . TRBV3-1/TRBV3-2 ASSPSGETQY
TRBJ2-7 TRBD2 TRBV11-3 ASSPTGTSGSYEQY
TRBJ1-2 TRBD1 TRBV18 ASSSGQDYGYT
TRBJ1-2 . TRBV5-4 ASSLQGQSYGYT
TRBJ2-5 . TRBV5-1 ASSWGEQETQY
TRBJ1-2 . TRBV18 ASSPSRGIRGDYGYT
TRBJ2-5 . TRBV5-5 ASSFKETQY
TRBJ2-1 TRBD2 TRBV5-4 ASSLASGRSSEQF
TRBJ2-1 TRBD1 TRBV6-2/TRBV6-3 ASSRDRGVDEQF
TRBJ1-4 TRBD1 TRBV5-5 ASSFLGQTNEKLF
TRBJ1-1 . TRBV5-5 ASSLAEVGDTEAF
TRBJ2-1 . TRBV12-3/TRBV12-4 ASSFQSSEQF
TRBJ2-3 . TRBV12-5 ASGRDMGTDTQY
TRBJ1-2 . TRBV28 ASSSGAPRGYT
TRBJ2-2 TRBD2 TRBV6-1 ASSGGSGGTNTGELF
TRBJ1-4 TRBD1 TRBV6-4 ASSAGQGEDKLF
TRBJ2-3 TRBD2 TRBV2 ASSGGLAGRTDTQY
TRBJ2-7 . TRBV14 ASSPSSYEQY
TRBJ2-3 . TRBV3-1/TRBV3-2 ASSQGQDTQY
TRBJ1-2 . TRBV2 ASSNTGTYGYT
TRBJ2-3 TRBD2 TRBV7-3 ASSLLGLAGGTDTQY
TRBJ1-6 . TRBV10-3 AISEFGEDDSPLH
TRBJ2-3 TRBD1 TRBV7-3 ASSLTRQGALDTQY
TRBJ1-1 . TRBV5-6 ASSLVTEGNGAF
TRBJ2-1 TRBD2 TRBV6-5 ASWRGASNEQF
TRBJ2-1 TRBD2 TRBV5-1 ASSLGLVSYNEQF
TRBJ1-1 . TRBV12-3/TRBV12-4 ASSPGVNTEAF
TRBJ2-1 TRBD2 TRBV3-1/TRBV3-2 ASSQAGTSLITYNEQF
TRBJ1-6 TRBD1 TRBV6-5 ASTPPGGTSPLH
TRBJ2-3 . TRBV7-2 ASSLAHGDTQY
TRBJ2-3 TRBD1 TRBV19 ASAGTVVSDTQY
TRBJ2-3 TRBD1 TRBV9 ASSVGQGTSTDTQY
TRBJ2-5 TRBD2 TRBV24-1 ATSDGTSGGAETQY
TRBJ1-1 . TRBV7-8 ASSLGEVNTEAF
TRBJ2-5 . TRBV18 ASSPELRETQY
TRBJ2-3 TRBD1 TRBV6-2/TRBV6-3 ASSYESSQQGSDTQY
TRBJ2-3 TRBD2 TRBV7-9 ASGLAGYTDTQY
TRBJ2-5 TRBD2 TRBV4-2 ASSQVTSGGAWETQY
TRBJ1-2 . TRBV7-2 ASSLDGVSNYGYT
TRBJ1-1 . TRBV11-3 ASSLVTVSEAF
TRBJ1-2 TRBD1 TRBV27 ATMRLGQGQGYT
TRBJ2-3 . TRBV11-3 ASSFSTDTQY
TRBJ2-5 . TRBV18 ASSPGAPGAQY
TRBJ2-1 . TRBV6-6 ASSYESGTF
TRBJ2-7 . TRBV18 ASSPPGTYEQY